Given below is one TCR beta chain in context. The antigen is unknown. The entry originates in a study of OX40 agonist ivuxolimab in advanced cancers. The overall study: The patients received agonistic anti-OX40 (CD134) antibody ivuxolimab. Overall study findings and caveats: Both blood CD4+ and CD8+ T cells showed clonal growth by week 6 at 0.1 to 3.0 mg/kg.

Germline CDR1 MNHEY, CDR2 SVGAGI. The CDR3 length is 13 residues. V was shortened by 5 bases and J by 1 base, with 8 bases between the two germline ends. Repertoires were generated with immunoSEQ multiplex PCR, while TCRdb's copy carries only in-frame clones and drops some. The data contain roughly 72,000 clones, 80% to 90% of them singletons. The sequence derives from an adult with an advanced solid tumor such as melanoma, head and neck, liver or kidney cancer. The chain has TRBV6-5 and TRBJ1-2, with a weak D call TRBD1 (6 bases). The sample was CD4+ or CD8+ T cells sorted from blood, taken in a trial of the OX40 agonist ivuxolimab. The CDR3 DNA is TGTGCCAGCAGTGTCAGGGGTAACTATGGCTACACCTTC. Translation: CASSVRGNYGYTF.